Shown below are 19 T cell receptor beta chains from a single sample sequenced in a study of cytomegalovirus exposure and HLA in healthy donors. Both 60 Vbeta primers and 13 Jbeta primers went into the PCR. Sequencing used immunoSEQ multiplex PCR; TCRdb keeps in-frame clones, though not all of them. This table holds about 94,000 clones, 50% to 80% found once. Sequences were obtained from PBMCs. Receptors were obtained from a young man in good health and CMV-seronegative.

This chain joins TRBV30 and TRBJ2-7; TRBD1 is a possible D gene (5 bases). The CDR3 runs 11 residues. CDR1 is GTSNPN and CDR2 is SVGIG in the germline V gene (reference sequence). V lost 7 bases and J 3 bases, leaving 10 bases between the germline ends. The DNA of the CDR3 is TGTGCCTCAGATCAGGGCTACGAGCAGTACTTC. Translating it yields CASDQGYEQYF.

The genes are TRBV19 and TRBJ2-3; maybe TRBD2 (6 bases). CDR1 and CDR2 from the germline V gene are LNHDA and SQIVND (reference sequence). Trimming removed 3 bases at V and 6 bases at J, with 13 bases between. The CDR3 consists of 14 residues. The CDR3 is CASSIAGSRDTQYF. CDR3 nucleotide sequence: TGTGCCAGTAGTATCGCGGGGAGCCGGGATACGCAGTATTTT.

J is TRBJ1-2 and V is TRBV28, with 7 positions matching TRBD1. V trimming: 5 bases; J trimming: 4 bases; junction bases outside the gene matches: 10. Germline values: CDR1 MDHEN, CDR2 SYDVKM. The CDR3 loop spans 15 amino acids. Here the CDR3 reads CASSVPTGLAYGYTF. Written as DNA, the CDR3 is TGTGCCAGCAGTGTTCCGACAGGGTTGGCCTATGGCTACACCTTC.

The V and J genes are TRBV11-2 and TRBJ2-2, with 11 bases lining up with TRBD1. Per germline, CDR1 SGHAT and CDR2 FQNNGV. V lost 5 bases and J lost 5; bases outside the gene matches: 4. CDR3 size: 15 residues. CDR3 region: CASSKDRGQTGELFF. The DNA of the CDR3 is TGTGCCAGCAGCAAGGACAGGGGGCAAACCGGGGAGCTGTTTTTT.

This clone has only a few counts. This chain uses TRBV30 with TRBJ1-1; 8 bases line up with TRBD1. The CDR3 extends over 13 amino acids. The germline gives CDR1 GTSNPN, CDR2 SVGIG (reference sequence). Trimming took 6 bases from V and 2 from J; bases not matched to a gene: 5. CDR3 sequence: CACRQGANTEAFF. The CDR3 bases are TGTGCCTGCCGCCAGGGGGCTAACACTGAAGCTTTCTTT.

The sample holds a few counts of this clone. CDR3 region: CASSPVAGDLYEQYF. CDR3 DNA sequence: TGTGCCAGCAGTCCCGTGGCGGGAGATTTATACGAGCAGTACTTC. The rearrangement links TRBV27 to TRBJ2-7; 7 nucleotides agree with TRBD2. The germline gives CDR1 MNHEY, CDR2 SMNVEV (reference sequence). The CDR3 sequence is 15 residues long. The J segment lost 4 bases and the V segment lost 5 bases, leaving 11 bases of the junction unmatched.

The CDR3 reads CASGQYSSPNQPQHF. The CDR3 DNA is TGTGCTAGTGGCCAATATTCAAGCCCCAATCAGCCCCAGCATTTT. The chain joins TRBV12-5 to TRBJ1-5; D ambiguous. Trimming removed 6 bases from V and 3 bases from J, with 15 bases in between. CDR3 length equals 15 residues. Germline lookup yields CDR1 LGHNT and CDR2 FRNRAP.

This clone was observed a single time. V usage is TRBV5-1 and J usage is TRBJ2-7; 7 bases align to TRBD1. The CDR3 totals 15 residues. J gave up 5 bases and V 5 bases, and 13 bases lay outside the gene matches. Per the germline V gene, CDR1 is SGHRS and CDR2 is YFSETQ. The CDR3 coding sequence is TGCGCCAGCAGTTCGACAGGGTATTATTACCACGAGCAGTACTTC. Protein product: CASSSTGYYYHEQYF.

This clone showed up just once. V gene TRBV4-3 combines with J gene TRBJ1-6; D is unclear. Germline lookup yields CDR1 LGHNA and CDR2 YSLEER. The CDR3 has 15 residues. The V and J ends lost 0 bases and 6 bases respectively, with 9 bases between them. The CDR3 nucleotides read TGCGCCAGCAGCCAAGATCGGCAGGTTAATTCACCCCTCCACTTT. It encodes CASSQDRQVNSPLHF.

This clone showed up just a few times. The chain carries TRBV5-6 and TRBJ1-1; weak D call: TRBD1 (5 bases). CDR3 length: 17 amino acids. Between the trimmed V and J ends, which lost 1 base and 1 base, there was a span of 17 bases. CDR1 is SGHDT and CDR2 is YYEEEE in the germline V gene. CDR3 sequence reads: CASSLFAEQVTNTEAFF. The CDR3 bases are TGTGCCAGCAGCTTGTTCGCCGAACAGGTGACGAACACTGAAGCTTTCTTT. The variable domain in full, completed from reference TRBV5-6 and TRBJ1-1, reads DAGVTQSPTHLIKTRGQQVTLRCSPKSGHDTVSWYQQALGQGPQFIFQYYEEEERQRGNFPDRFSGHQFPNYSSELNVNALLLGDSALYLCASSLFAEQVTNTEAFFGQGTRLTVV.

This clone was detected a few times. The chain links TRBV5-5 to TRBJ1-5, with D possibly TRBD1 on 6 matching bases. From germline, CDR1 is SGHKS and CDR2 YYEKEE (reference sequence). The CDR3 runs 15 residues. Trimming stripped 0 bases from V and 7 bases from J, with 14 bases between. This CDR3 reads CASSLERQGSQPQHF. For the CDR3, the DNA is TGTGCCAGCAGCTTGGAACGGCAGGGGAGCCAGCCCCAGCATTTT.

The V call is TRBV5-4, the J call TRBJ2-4; 10 nucleotides match TRBD1. Germline V gene lookup returns CDR1 SGHNT and CDR2 YYREEE (reference sequence). This CDR3 spans 16 amino acids. V dropped 4 bases and J dropped 3; count of bases not matched to a gene: 7. CDR3 sequence (DNA): TGTGCCAGCAGCCCCGGGACAGGGGTTGTCAAAAACATTCAGTACTTC. Translating gives CASSPGTGVVKNIQYF.

The chain recombines TRBV9 with TRBJ2-2; TRBD2 matches 13 bases. The CDR3 spans 17 residues. Germline CDR1 and CDR2: SGDLS and YYNGEE. J lost 3 bases, V lost 3 bases, and 5 bases had no gene match. In DNA, the CDR3 is TGTGCCAGCAGCGGGACTAGCGGGAGCCCCGACACCGGGGAGCTGTTTTTT. Amino acid sequence: CASSGTSGSPDTGELFF.

This clone came up a few times. The chain uses TRBV6-4 and TRBJ1-5; a weak D match, TRBD1 (6 bases). The CDR3 contains 16 residues. V lost 10 bases and J 5 bases, leaving 24 bases between the germline ends. The germline gives CDR1 MRHNA, CDR2 SNTAGT. The CDR3 sequence is CAINPQDRPVDQPQHF. CDR3 bases: TGTGCCATCAACCCCCAGGACAGACCGGTCGATCAGCCCCAGCATTTT.

This clone has just a few counts. The gene calls are TRBV6-1 and TRBJ2-7; 7 nucleotides match TRBD2. Per germline, CDR1 MNHNS and CDR2 SASEGT. The CDR3 totals 15 residues. Trimming took 4 bases from V and 4 from J; bases not matched to a gene: 10. The DNA for the CDR3 is TGTGCCAGCAGTGTTCTTCAAGCGGGAAAATACGAGCAGTACTTC. Amino acid sequence: CASSVLQAGKYEQYF.

CDR3 nucleotide sequence: TGTGCCAGCCGAGATTCAGGGCAGGACTATGGCTACACCTTC. Translating it yields CASRDSGQDYGYTF. The chain joins TRBV6-6 to TRBJ1-2; perhaps TRBD1 as D (5 bases). Germline CDR1 reads MNHNY; CDR2 reads SVGAGI (reference sequence). The CDR3 is 14 residues long. Trimming stripped 8 bases from V and 3 bases from J, with 16 bases between.

To note about this clone: One end of the junction fails to match germline, which may point to a read error. Other DNA sequences in this specimen translate into the identical CDR3. V gene TRBV12-5 combines with J gene TRBJ2-2; TRBD2 agrees at 14 bases. Germline CDR1 and CDR2: LGHNT and FRNRAP. The CDR3 extends over 17 amino acids. DNA of the CDR3: TGTGCTAGTGGCACCGGGACTAGCGGGAGAAACACCGGGGAGCTATTTTTT. Amino acid sequence: CASGTGTSGRNTGELFF.

J is TRBJ2-5 and V is TRBV21-1; TRBD2, the table's D call, lacks a check against the DNA. TRBV21-1 is a documented pseudogene. This CDR3 has 15 amino acids. CDR3 loop: CASSNRGGGLETQYF. The CDR3, as DNA: TGTGCCAGCAGCAACCGAGGGGGGGGATTGGAGACCCAGTACTTC.

CDR3 sequence reads: CASSPPGDYYEQYF. CDR3 coding DNA: TGTGCCAGCTCACCGCCCGGTGACTACTACGAGCAGTACTTC. The rearrangement links TRBV18 to TRBJ2-7; possible D gene TRBD2, 5 bases. V was shortened by 3 bases and J by 3 bases, with 12 bases between the two germline ends. This CDR3 comprises 14 residues. Germline V gene data show CDR1 as KGHSH and CDR2 as LQKENI. Full variable domain (outside the CDR3, taken from reference TRBV18 and TRBJ2-7): NAGVMQNPRHLVRRRGQEARLRCSPMKGHSHVYWYRQLPEEGLKFMVYLQKENIIDESGMPKERFSAEFPKEGPSILRIQQVVRGDSAAYFCASSPPGDYYEQYFGPGTRLTVT.